These 20 T cell receptor beta chains came from one sample sequenced in a study of blood T cell repertoires in COVID-19. The protocol was immunoSEQ multiplex PCR, while the TCRdb copy is restricted to in-frame clones and leaves out a portion. The table records approximately 150,000 clones, approximately 81% of them present only once. Sequenced material: PBMCs or T cells enriched from blood (not recorded which). Receptor source: a woman aged 45-65 years who had recovered from COVID-19.

This chain uses TRBV27 with TRBJ1-6; possible D gene TRBD1, 6 bases. The CDR3 spans 14 residues. CDR1 and CDR2 (germline): MNHEY, SMNVEV (reference sequence). V was pared by 6 bases and J by 7 bases, with 13 bases between. This chain's CDR3 is CASRYRVSNSPLHF. CDR3 DNA sequence: TGTGCCAGCAGATACAGGGTCAGCAATTCACCCCTCCACTTT.

This clone was counted a few times. The rearrangement uses TRBV7-2 and TRBJ1-1, with 8 bases identical to TRBD1. This CDR3 is 14 amino acids long. J lost 10 bases, V lost 2 bases, and 9 bases had no gene match. Germline CDR1 is SGHTA and CDR2 is FQGNSA. The CDR3 region has the DNA TGTGCCAGCAGCTTACAGGGGGCTATAAGAAGAGCTTTCTTT. This sequence encodes CASSLQGAIRRAFF. Full variable domain (rest looked up from reference TRBV7-2 and TRBJ1-1): GAGVSQSPSNKVTEKGKDVELRCDPISGHTALYWYRQSLGQGLEFLIYFQGNSAPDKSGLPSDRFSAERTGGSVSTLTIQRTQQEDSAVYLCASSLQGAIRRAFFGQGTRLTVV.

V usage is TRBV11-2 and J usage is TRBJ2-7; 12 bases line up with TRBD2. Germline V gives CDR1 SGHAT, CDR2 FQNNGV. V was clipped by 6 bases and J by 3 bases; unmatched bases: 3. The CDR3 has 14 amino acids. The CDR3 loop is CASSPTSGSYEQYF. The DNA for the CDR3 is TGTGCCAGCAGTCCGACTAGCGGGAGCTACGAGCAGTACTTC.

This chain links TRBV13 with TRBJ1-1; 7 bases line up with TRBD1. The germline gives CDR1 PRHDT, CDR2 FYEKMQ (reference sequence). Trimming removed 5 bases from V and 4 bases from J; junction bases left unmatched: 13. The CDR3 spans 16 residues. The CDR3 DNA is TGTGCCAGCAGCCCCGGACAGGCGGCAGGGGTCACTGAAGCTTTCTTT. This translates into CASSPGQAAGVTEAFF.

The chain recombines TRBV4-2 with TRBJ1-2; 7 bases agree with TRBD1. The J segment lost 8 bases and the V segment lost 4 bases, leaving 10 bases of the junction unmatched. The CDR3 sequence is 14 residues long. Germline CDR1 LGHNA, CDR2 YNFKEQ. The CDR3: CASSLLGGGQGYTF. CDR3 DNA sequence: TGTGCCAGCAGCCTCCTAGGTGGGGGACAGGGCTACACCTTC.

This sequence joins TRBV3-1 (or the pseudogene TRBV3-2) and TRBJ1-2; D is ambiguous. CDR3 size: 18 residues. CDR1 is LGHDT and CDR2 is YNNKEL in the germline V gene (reference sequence). V lost 0 bases, J lost 0 bases, and 17 bases lay in between. This CDR3 is CASSQEKWVIAPNYGYTF. The CDR3 nucleotides read TGTGCCAGCAGCCAAGAAAAGTGGGTTATAGCCCCTAACTATGGCTACACCTTC.

This clone was observed a single time. The V call is TRBV9, the J call TRBJ2-7; 10 bases map to TRBD2. This CDR3 spans 15 amino acids. V shed 4 bases, J shed 2 bases, and the junction held 6 bases outside the gene matches. Looked up from germline, CDR1 is SGDLS and CDR2 is YYNGEE. The CDR3 loop is CASSPRTSGTYEQYF. Written as DNA, the CDR3 is TGTGCCAGCAGCCCACGGACTAGCGGTACCTACGAGCAGTACTTC.

The chain carries TRBV7-8 and TRBJ2-6; a weak D match, TRBD2 (6 bases). Looked up from germline, CDR1 is SGHVS and CDR2 is FQNEAQ. The CDR3 loop spans 17 amino acids. V lost 6 bases and J lost 1, with 16 bases in between. This CDR3 is CASSFPGLESGANVLTF. In nucleotides, the CDR3 is TGTGCCAGCAGTTTTCCGGGACTCGAATCTGGGGCCAACGTCCTGACTTTC. The complete variable domain, with remaining parts taken from reference TRBV7-8 and TRBJ2-6, reads GAGVSQSPRYKVAKRGQDVALRCDPISGHVSLFWYQQALGQGPEFLTYFQNEAQLDKSGLPSDRFFAERPEGSVSTLKIQRTQQEDSAVYLCASSFPGLESGANVLTFGAGSRLTVL.

The chain recombines TRBV10-1 with TRBJ1-5; D might be TRBD1 (6 bases). The CDR3 totals 13 residues. Germline assignment: CDR1 WNHNN and CDR2 SYGVQD (reference sequence). Between the trimmed V and J ends, which lost 6 bases and 2 bases, there was a span of 8 bases. CDR3 residues: CASRTGCNQPQHF. DNA of the CDR3: TGCGCCAGCAGGACAGGATGCAATCAGCCCCAGCATTTT.

This clone showed up just once. The V gene is TRBV9, the J gene TRBJ2-5, with 9 nucleotides matching TRBD1. The CDR3 is made up of 15 amino acids. J was trimmed by 4 bases and V by 0 bases; bases with no gene match: 4. CDR1 and CDR2 from the germline V gene are SGDLS and YYNGEE. This chain's CDR3 is CASSVEGQGRETQYF. CDR3 nucleotide sequence: TGTGCCAGCAGCGTAGAGGGACAGGGTAGAGAGACCCAGTACTTC.

The chain combines TRBV7-2 with TRBJ1-1; TRBD1 agrees at 10 bases. CDR3 length: 15 residues. V shed 4 bases, J shed 4 bases, and the junction held 6 bases outside the gene matches. Germline V lookup: CDR1 SGHTA, CDR2 FQGNSA. CDR3 sequence (DNA): TGTGCCAGCAGCTCACAGGGACAGGGGTTCACTGAAGCTTTCTTT. Protein sequence: CASSSQGQGFTEAFF.

The chain uses TRBV6-1 and TRBJ1-2; perhaps TRBD1 as D (5 bases). The CDR3 is made up of 17 amino acids. Trimming left V 0 bases short and J 4 bases short, with 18 bases between. CDR1 MNHNS and CDR2 SASEGT come from the germline V gene. This CDR3 reads CASSEALPLLTAYGYTF. In DNA, the CDR3 is TGTGCCAGCAGTGAAGCGCTTCCGCTGTTGACAGCCTATGGCTACACCTTC.

The J gene is TRBJ2-1, the V gene TRBV27, with 7 bases identical to TRBD1. The length of the CDR3 is 13 residues. V gave up 5 bases and J gave up 9 bases; unmatched junction bases: 7. Germline CDR1 and CDR2: MNHEY and SMNVEV (reference sequence). CDR3 amino acids: CASSLGTASEQFF. CDR3 nucleotide sequence: TGTGCCAGCAGTCTAGGGACAGCAAGTGAGCAGTTCTTC.

The genes are TRBV6-5 and TRBJ1-1; D remains ambiguous. The CDR3 runs 13 residues. The V gene's germline CDR1 is MNHEY and CDR2 SVGAGI. V shed 0 bases and J shed 5 bases, with 7 bases lying between them. CDR3 sequence reads: CASSYSPGTEAFF. CDR3 nucleotides: TGTGCCAGCAGTTACTCCCCCGGGACTGAAGCTTTCTTT.

The chain uses TRBV5-1 and TRBJ1-1, with TRBD1 matching 7 bases. Trimming at V came to 4 bases and at J to 5 bases, leaving 11 bases not matched to a gene. This CDR3 contains 15 residues. Germline CDR1 reads SGHRS; CDR2 reads YFSETQ. CDR3 in amino acids: CASSRDDRADTEAFF. The CDR3 DNA follows: TGCGCCAGCAGCCGCGACGACAGGGCGGATACTGAAGCTTTCTTT. The variable domain in full, completed from reference TRBV5-1 and TRBJ1-1, reads KAGVTQTPRYLIKTRGQQVTLSCSPISGHRSVSWYQQTPGQGLQFLFEYFSETQRNKGNFPGRFSGRQFSNSRSEMNVSTLELGDSALYLCASSRDDRADTEAFFGQGTRLTVV.

This sequence joins TRBV6-4 and TRBJ2-3, with D possibly being TRBD2 (5 bases). Germline V gene sequence: CDR1 MRHNA, CDR2 SNTAGT. Between the trimmed V and J ends, which lost 2 bases and 1 base, there was a span of 13 bases. The CDR3 extends over 16 amino acids. CDR3 protein: CASSDLAGRGTDTQYF. As DNA, the CDR3 is TGTGCCAGCAGTGACCTGGCGGGCCGTGGCACAGATACGCAGTATTTT.

V and J are TRBV9 and TRBJ2-2, with 8 bases matching TRBD2. Germline loops: CDR1 SGDLS, CDR2 YYNGEE. Losses at the gene ends were 2 bases for V and 2 bases for J; bases not matched to a gene: 8. The CDR3 spans 17 residues. CDR3 nucleotides: TGTGCCAGCAGCGTTGGAGCGGGAGCTAGTAACACCGGGGAGCTGTTTTTT. Encoded protein: CASSVGAGASNTGELFF.

The chain carries TRBV15 and TRBJ1-1, with D unclear. V gave up 0 bases and J gave up 6 bases, with 8 bases separating them. CDR1 LNHNV and CDR2 YYDKDF come from the germline V gene (reference sequence). This CDR3 comprises 13 residues. The CDR3 spells CATSRDDRAEAFF. The CDR3, as DNA: TGTGCCACCAGCAGAGATGATCGAGCTGAAGCTTTCTTT. The full variable domain, completed using reference TRBV15 and TRBJ1-1, is DAMVIQNPRYQVTQFGKPVTLSCSQTLNHNVMYWYQQKSSQAPKLLFHYYDKDFNNEADTPDNFQSRRPNTSFCFLDIRSPGLGDTAMYLCATSRDDRAEAFFGQGTRLTVV.

This chain links TRBV7-3 with TRBJ2-3, with 7 bases that match TRBD2. The V gene end was trimmed by 2 bases and the J gene end by 6 bases; junction bases not matched to a gene: 2. The CDR3 consists of 13 residues. Per the germline V gene, CDR1 is SGHTA and CDR2 is FQGTGA. Here the CDR3 reads CASSLYSGDTQYF. The CDR3 DNA follows: TGTGCCAGCAGCTTATATAGCGGGGATACGCAGTATTTT.

In the case of this clone: This specimen includes other DNA sequences encoding the same CDR3. This rearrangement joins TRBV5-1 to TRBJ2-3; TRBD1 matches at 7 bases. This CDR3 has 14 residues. The germline CDR1 and CDR2 sequences are SGHRS and YFSETQ. Trimming removed 0 bases from V and 4 bases from J; junction bases left unmatched: 2. In DNA form, the CDR3 reads TGCGCCAGCAGCTTGGGTCAGGGGGCAGATACGCAGTATTTT. Amino acid sequence: CASSLGQGADTQYF. The variable domain in full, with the rest retrieved from reference TRBV5-1 and TRBJ2-3, is KAGVTQTPRYLIKTRGQQVTLSCSPISGHRSVSWYQQTPGQGLQFLFEYFSETQRNKGNFPGRFSGRQFSNSRSEMNVSTLELGDSALYLCASSLGQGADTQYFGPGTRLTVL.